A single sample is the source of the 21 T cell receptor beta chains below, sequenced in a study of T-cell memory formation after mild COVID-19 (dated by TCRdb to about 2021). Library prep was done by 5' RACE. The sequencer was an Illumina NovaSeq 6000. TCRdb reanalyzed the raw reads on its own, using fastp at Q25 for trimming and MiXCR for clone calling, and kept in-frame beta chains. Each entry merges the rows of one CDR3 protein and shows their most common DNA and genes. The sample table holds 85,000 to 120,000 distinct CDR3 sequences, of which 12% were seen once. 27% of the sample goes to the ten largest clones. The sample taken for sequencing was PBMCs or a T cell subset sorted from them (not recorded which). Every receptor here comes from an adult woman who had mild COVID-19 (a few samples of this study predate the infection). The sample titles of this study are shuffled in the database, so cell type and time point are left out; the donor was told from shared clones.

In its sample, this clonotype was seen a few times. This rearrangement joins TRBV11-3 to TRBJ2-3, with TRBD1 matching 7 bases. J was trimmed by 4 bases and V by 1 base; bases with no gene match: 2. CDR1 and CDR2 (germline): SGHNT, YENEEA. The CDR3 consists of 14 residues. The chain's CDR3 is CASSLAQGADTQYF. CDR3 DNA: TGTGCCAGCAGCTTAGCCCAGGGGGCAGATACGCAGTATTTT.

This clonotype has a count of ten or more. V is TRBV5-8 and J is TRBJ2-3; TRBD2 might be the D (5 bases). The germline gives CDR1 SGHTS, CDR2 YDEGEE. V gave up 2 bases and J gave up 5 bases, with 6 bases separating them. The CDR3 consists of 12 residues. CDR3 in DNA: TGTGCCAGCAGCTTCGGAGGAGATACGCAGTATTTT. Translated, it gives CASSFGGDTQYF.

V is TRBV5-5 and J is TRBJ2-1; D not resolved. Germline assignment: CDR1 SGHKS and CDR2 YYEKEE (reference sequence). Trimming stripped 0 bases from V and 3 bases from J, with 4 bases between. This CDR3 comprises 13 residues. The CDR3 DNA sequence: TGTGCCAGCAGCTTGGACAACTACAATGAGCAGTTCTTC. It encodes CASSLDNYNEQFF. Complete variable domain (other parts from reference TRBV5-5 and TRBJ2-1): DAGVTQSPTHLIKTRGQQVTLRCSPISGHKSVSWYQQVLGQGPQFIFQYYEKEERGRGNFPDRFSARQFPNYSSELNVNALLLGDSALYLCASSLDNYNEQFFGPGTRLTVL.

This clonotype was counted many times. This rearrangement joins TRBV5-6 to TRBJ2-7, with 8 bases aligning to TRBD1. Per germline, CDR1 SGHDT and CDR2 YYEEEE. The CDR3 sequence is 14 residues long. V dropped 0 bases and J dropped 3; count of bases not matched to a gene: 2. CDR3 nucleotide sequence: TGTGCCAGCAGCTTGGGGACAGGGTACTACGAGCAGTACTTC. Encoded protein: CASSLGTGYYEQYF.

The chain carries TRBV6-2 or TRBV6-3 and TRBJ2-1; D is possibly TRBD1 (5 bases). The germline CDR1 and CDR2 sequences are MNHEY and SVGEGT. This CDR3 is 16 amino acids long. V was trimmed by 1 base and J by 4 bases, leaving 14 bases between them. CDR3 sequence (DNA): TGTGCCAGCAGTTACTTCCTATCGACAGCTTACAATGAGCAGTTCTTC. It encodes CASSYFLSTAYNEQFF.

The sample holds many counts of this clonotype. The genes are TRBV7-9 and TRBJ2-1; TRBD1 aligns across 8 bases. Trimming at V came to 4 bases and at J to 6 bases, leaving 5 bases not matched to a gene. The germline V gene encodes CDR1 SEHNR and CDR2 FQNEAQ (reference sequence). The CDR3 runs to 14 residues. The CDR3 protein is CASSSRDRTNEQFF. DNA of the CDR3: TGTGCCAGCAGCTCTCGGGACAGGACCAATGAGCAGTTCTTC.

This clonotype was picked up a small number of times. J is TRBJ1-2 and V is TRBV4-1; 10 bases map to TRBD1. CDR1 is MGHRA and CDR2 is YSYEKL in the germline V gene. CDR3 length equals 14 residues. Germline trimming cut 4 bases from V and 3 bases from J; bases unmatched to any gene: 2. CDR3 region: CASSRGQGDYGYTF. In DNA form, the CDR3 reads TGCGCCAGCAGCCGCGGACAGGGGGACTATGGCTACACCTTC.

This clonotype was detected once. V gene TRBV27 combines with J gene TRBJ1-2; TRBD1 matches 7 bases. The germline V gene encodes CDR1 MNHEY and CDR2 SMNVEV (reference sequence). V gave up 6 bases and J gave up 8 bases; unmatched junction bases: 12. The CDR3 is 14 amino acids. The CDR3, as DNA: TGTGCCAGCAGCCACCAGGGGGGGTTTGGGGGCTACACCTTC. As protein: CASSHQGGFGGYTF.

The V and J genes are TRBV9 and TRBJ2-2; D remains ambiguous. Trimming shortened V by 4 bases and J by 1 base, and 11 bases separated the two germline ends. This CDR3 spans 15 amino acids. Germline V gives CDR1 SGDLS, CDR2 YYNGEE. The CDR3: CASSPPAVNTGELFF. CDR3 nucleotides: TGTGCCAGCAGCCCCCCCGCGGTGAACACCGGGGAGCTGTTTTTT. Looking up the rest from reference TRBV9 and TRBJ2-2 gives the full variable domain: DSGVTQTPKHLITATGQRVTLRCSPRSGDLSVYWYQQSLDQGLQFLIQYYNGEERAKGNILERFSAQQFPDLHSELNLSSLELGDSALYFCASSPPAVNTGELFFGEGSRLTVL.

This clonotype was counted a few times. The J gene is TRBJ1-2, the V gene TRBV3-1; no clear D gene. Germline V gives CDR1 LGHDT, CDR2 YNNKEL (reference sequence). The CDR3 contains 11 residues. V was pared by 0 bases and J by 8 bases, with 4 bases between. CDR3 residues: CASSQDKGYTF. The CDR3 nucleotides read TGTGCCAGCAGCCAAGATAAGGGCTACACCTTC.

The rearrangement links TRBV7-9 to TRBJ1-1, with 7 bases lining up with TRBD1. The CDR3 extends over 15 amino acids. Germline loops: CDR1 SEHNR, CDR2 FQNEAQ (reference sequence). V lost 5 bases, J lost 4 bases, and 10 bases stayed unmatched. The CDR3 region is CASSHTTGSLTEAFF. DNA for the CDR3: TGTGCCAGCAGCCACACGACAGGGTCCCTCACTGAAGCTTTCTTT.

The chain carries TRBV9 and TRBJ1-2, with TRBD1 matching 7 bases. Per the germline V gene, CDR1 is SGDLS and CDR2 is YYNGEE. The CDR3 totals 17 residues. Trimming removed 3 bases from V and 1 base from J; junction bases left unmatched: 12. This CDR3 is CASSGPGTAKINYGYTF. CDR3 DNA sequence: TGTGCCAGCAGCGGGCCCGGGACAGCCAAAATTAACTATGGCTACACCTTC.

This rearrangement joins TRBV5-4 to TRBJ2-5, with 10 bases identical to TRBD1. Germline values: CDR1 SGHNT, CDR2 YYREEE (reference sequence). V lost 4 bases and J lost 4; bases outside the gene matches: 10. The CDR3 covers 16 residues. CDR3 residues: CASSPATGGKVETQYF. The CDR3 bases are TGTGCCAGCAGCCCGGCGACAGGGGGCAAGGTAGAGACCCAGTACTTC.

This clonotype has only one observation. This chain connects TRBV28 to TRBJ2-1; D is undetermined. Looked up from germline, CDR1 is MDHEN and CDR2 is SYDVKM. V dropped 4 bases and J dropped 9 bases, with 7 bases sitting between them. The CDR3 consists of 11 residues. As DNA, the CDR3 is TGTGCCAGCAGTTCAGAGTTTGAGCAGTTCTTC. Translating gives CASSSEFEQFF. Variable domain in full (rest from reference TRBV28 and TRBJ2-1): DVKVTQSSRYLVKRTGEKVFLECVQDMDHENMFWYRQDPGLGLRLIYFSYDVKMKEKGDIPEGYSVSREKKERFSLILESASTNQTSMYLCASSSEFEQFFGPGTRLTVL.

This clonotype has just a few counts. V and J are TRBV7-9 and TRBJ2-4; 10 bases map to TRBD1. There are 16 residues in the CDR3. The ends lost 3 bases at V and 2 bases at J; junction bases unmatched: 4. Germline V CDR1 and CDR2: SEHNR, FQNEAQ (reference sequence). The CDR3, as DNA: TGTGCCAGCAGCTTGGGACAGGGGCTCTCCAAAAACATTCAGTACTTC. It translates to CASSLGQGLSKNIQYF.

This clonotype was observed at least ten times. The chain links TRBV7-3 to TRBJ2-5; D remains ambiguous. CDR1 and CDR2 from the germline V gene are SGHTA and FQGTGA. This CDR3 is 15 amino acids long. Trimming cost V 1 base and J 5 bases, with 14 bases left between them. CDR3 coding DNA: TGTGCCAGCAGCTTAAGTCACTGGGCACAGGAGACCCAGTACTTC. It specifies CASSLSHWAQETQYF.

In this sample, this clonotype turned up a few times. This chain joins TRBV12-3 or TRBV12-4 and TRBJ2-5, with D perhaps assigned TRBD1 or TRBD2 (6 bases each). This CDR3 region has 11 residues. V was clipped by 4 bases and J by 9 bases, with 9 bases between them. In nucleotides, the CDR3 is TGTGCCAGCAGTTACAGGGAGGCCCAGTACTTC. Translating gives CASSYREAQYF.

The chain joins TRBV9 to TRBJ2-5; 9 nucleotides agree with TRBD2. The junction had 14 bases not matched to a gene; V was cut back by 3 bases and J by 5 bases. CDR3 size: 17 residues. CDR1 and CDR2 (germline): SGDLS, YYNGEE. The CDR3 region has the DNA TGTGCCAGCAGCGAATTAGCGGGAGTGGGTCGTGAGGAGACCCAGTACTTC. Encoded protein: CASSELAGVGREETQYF. The full variable domain, rest sourced from reference TRBV9 and TRBJ2-5, is DSGVTQTPKHLITATGQRVTLRCSPRSGDLSVYWYQQSLDQGLQFLIQYYNGEERAKGNILERFSAQQFPDLHSELNLSSLELGDSALYFCASSELAGVGREETQYFGPGTRLLVL.

This clonotype came up a few times. CDR3 bases: TGTGCCACCATGAGCGGGGTGAGCACAGATACGCAGTATTTT. Translation: CATMSGVSTDTQYF. The V call is TRBV19, the J call TRBJ2-3; 7 bases map to TRBD2. CDR1 LNHDA and CDR2 SQIVND come from the germline V gene (reference sequence). CDR3 size: 14 residues. V lost 10 bases and J lost 0; bases outside the gene matches: 7.

This clonotype was seen only a few times. The chain links TRBV6-2 or TRBV6-3 to TRBJ2-1; possibly TRBD2 for D (6 bases). Deletions cut 7 bases from V and 9 bases from J, with 22 bases between. The CDR3 length is 15 residues. Germline CDR1 MNHEY, CDR2 SVGEGT. The CDR3 bases are TGTGCCAGCACCTCCGAGGCAGGGACTGGGGGTGAGCAGTTCTTC. As protein: CASTSEAGTGGEQFF.

In the case of this clonotype: This may be a read error: a much more frequent sequence differs by one nucleotide. The chain couples TRBV7-2 to TRBJ2-3; perhaps TRBD2 as D (5 bases). Between the trimmed V and J ends, which lost 6 bases and 5 bases, there was a span of 12 bases. Per germline, CDR1 SGHTA and CDR2 FQGNSA. The CDR3 totals 13 residues. As DNA, the CDR3 is TGTGCCAGCAGAGGCATAGGAGGAGATACGCAGTATTTT. This sequence encodes CASRGIGGDTQYF.